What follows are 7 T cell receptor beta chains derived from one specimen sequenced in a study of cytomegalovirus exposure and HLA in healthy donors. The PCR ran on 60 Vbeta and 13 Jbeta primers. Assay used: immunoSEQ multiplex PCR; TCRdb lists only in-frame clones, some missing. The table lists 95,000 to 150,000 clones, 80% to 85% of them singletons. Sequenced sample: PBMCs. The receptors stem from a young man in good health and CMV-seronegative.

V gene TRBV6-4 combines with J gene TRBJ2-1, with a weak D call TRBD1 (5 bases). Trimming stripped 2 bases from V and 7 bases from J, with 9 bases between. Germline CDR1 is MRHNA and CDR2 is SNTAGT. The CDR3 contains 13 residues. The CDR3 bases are TGTGCCAGCAGTGACCAGGGTGGGAATGAGCAGTTCTTC. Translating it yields CASSDQGGNEQFF.

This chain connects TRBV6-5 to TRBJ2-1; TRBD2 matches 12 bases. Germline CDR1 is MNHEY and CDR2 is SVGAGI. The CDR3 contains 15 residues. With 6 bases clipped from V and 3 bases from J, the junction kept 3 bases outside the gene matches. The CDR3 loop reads CASSRLAGDYNEQFF. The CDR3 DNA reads TGTGCCAGCAGCCGACTAGCGGGGGACTACAATGAGCAGTTCTTC.

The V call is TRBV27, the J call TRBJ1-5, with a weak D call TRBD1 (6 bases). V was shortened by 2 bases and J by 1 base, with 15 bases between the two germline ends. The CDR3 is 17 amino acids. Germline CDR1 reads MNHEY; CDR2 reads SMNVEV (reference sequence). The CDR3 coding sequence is TGTGCCAGCAGTTTAACAGGAGGGGGAGGGAGCAATCAGCCCCAGCATTTT. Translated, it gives CASSLTGGGGSNQPQHF.

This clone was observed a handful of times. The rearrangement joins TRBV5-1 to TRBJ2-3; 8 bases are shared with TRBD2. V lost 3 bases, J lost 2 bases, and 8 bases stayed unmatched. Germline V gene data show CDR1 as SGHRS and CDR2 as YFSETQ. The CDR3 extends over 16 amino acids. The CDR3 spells CASSWGPAGATDTQYF. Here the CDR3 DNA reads TGCGCCAGCAGCTGGGGGCCAGCGGGGGCCACAGATACGCAGTATTTT.

This CDR3 is CASSPPGQGTSPLHF. The CDR3 coding sequence is TGTGCCAGCAGTCCCCCGGGACAGGGAACTTCACCCCTCCACTTT. The chain carries TRBV2 and TRBJ1-6, with 9 bases lining up with TRBD1. Germline CDR1 reads SNHLY; CDR2 reads FYNNEI. The CDR3 contains 15 residues. Trimming removed 5 bases from V and 9 bases from J; junction bases left unmatched: 8.

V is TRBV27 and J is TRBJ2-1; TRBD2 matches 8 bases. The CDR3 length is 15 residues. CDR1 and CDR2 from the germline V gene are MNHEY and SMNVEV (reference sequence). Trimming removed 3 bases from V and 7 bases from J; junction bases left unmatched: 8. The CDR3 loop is CASSFNGGAFNEQFF. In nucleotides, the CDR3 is TGTGCCAGCAGTTTCAACGGGGGGGCATTTAATGAGCAGTTCTTC.

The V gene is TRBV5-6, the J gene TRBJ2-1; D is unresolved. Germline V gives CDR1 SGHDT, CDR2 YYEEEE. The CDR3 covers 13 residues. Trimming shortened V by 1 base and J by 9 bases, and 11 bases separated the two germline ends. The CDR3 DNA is TGTGCCAGCAGCTTGAACGCGTTGAGTGAGCAGTTCTTC. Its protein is CASSLNALSEQFF.